One sample yielded the 10 T cell receptor beta chains listed below, sequenced in a study of cytomegalovirus exposure and HLA in healthy donors. The PCR made use of 60 Vbeta and 13 Jbeta primers. TCRdb's table, derived via immunoSEQ multiplex PCR, lists solely in-frame clones and lacks some. The sample holds 150,000 or so clones; 70% to 85% are singletons and the top ten take under 2%. The sample consisted of PBMCs. The origin of the receptors is a woman aged 40 to 55 in good health and CMV-seronegative.

The chain links TRBV5-1 to TRBJ2-2; TRBD1 is a possible D gene (6 bases). The length of the CDR3 is 15 residues. Trimming shortened V by 1 base and J by 3 bases, and 10 bases separated the two germline ends. Per the germline V gene, CDR1 is SGHRS and CDR2 is YFSETQ. CDR3 coding DNA: TGCGCCAGCAGCTTGTTGCCAGGGGACACCGGGGAGCTGTTTTTT. Translated, it gives CASSLLPGDTGELFF.

Concerning this clone itself: The same CDR3 can be traced to other DNA sequences in this sample. CDR3 DNA: TGTGCCAGCAGCCTGGGACTAGCGGGAGGGACAGATACGCAGTATTTT. Its protein product is CASSLGLAGGTDTQYF. The chain links TRBV7-3 to TRBJ2-3, with 16 bases fitting TRBD2. The CDR3 consists of 16 residues. V was pared by 5 bases and J by 3 bases, with 2 bases of the junction left unmatched. The germline V gene encodes CDR1 SGHTA and CDR2 FQGTGA. The full variable domain, in which reference TRBV7-3 and TRBJ2-3 provide the parts outside the CDR3, is GAGVSQTPSNKVTEKGKYVELRCDPISGHTALYWYRQSLGQGPEFLIYFQGTGAADDSGLPNDRFFAVRPEGSVSTLKIQRTERGDSAVYLCASSLGLAGGTDTQYFGPGTRLTVL.

The rearrangement joins TRBV6-5 to TRBJ1-2; a weak D match, TRBD1 (5 bases). Germline loops: CDR1 MNHEY, CDR2 SVGAGI. The CDR3 runs 14 residues. Trimming took 2 bases from V and 6 from J, leaving 13 bases between them. The CDR3 sequence: CASSYVRAGHGYTF. CDR3 nucleotides: TGTGCCAGCAGTTACGTCAGGGCTGGCCATGGCTACACCTTC.

The V gene is TRBV19, the J gene TRBJ1-2; 8 positions match TRBD1. This CDR3 is 15 amino acids long. V trimming: 6 bases; J trimming: 3 bases; junction bases outside the gene matches: 9. Germline V CDR1 and CDR2: LNHDA, SQIVND (reference sequence). The CDR3 nucleotides read TGTGCCAGTAGGGACAGGGAAAATTACTACTATGGCTACACCTTC. Protein product: CASRDRENYYYGYTF.

J is TRBJ1-6 and V is TRBV9; TRBD1 matches 9 bases. Looked up from germline, CDR1 is SGDLS and CDR2 is YYNGEE. The CDR3 is made up of 18 amino acids. The ends lost 4 bases at V and 8 bases at J; junction bases unmatched: 16. CDR3 region: CASSISPLQGALDSPLHF. In DNA, the CDR3 is TGTGCCAGCAGCATTAGTCCCCTACAGGGGGCTCTTGATTCACCCCTCCACTTT.

This clone was picked up one time. The genes are TRBV4-1 and TRBJ2-1, with D perhaps matching TRBD1 (6 bases). The CDR3 length is 16 residues. V lost 1 base to trimming and J lost 0 bases, with 10 bases between them. Germline V gene sequence: CDR1 MGHRA, CDR2 YSYEKL. CDR3 sequence: CASSQVYRDSYNEQFF. CDR3 DNA sequence: TGCGCCAGCAGCCAAGTGTACAGGGACTCCTACAATGAGCAGTTCTTC.

This chain links TRBV7-8 with TRBJ1-4; possible D gene TRBD1, 5 bases. The CDR3 runs 14 residues. Trimming shortened V by 5 bases and J by 4 bases, and 11 bases separated the two germline ends. Per the germline V gene, CDR1 is SGHVS and CDR2 is FQNEAQ. This chain's CDR3 is CASSQDSINEKLFF. The DNA for the CDR3 is TGTGCCAGCAGCCAAGACAGCATTAATGAAAAACTGTTTTTT. Complete variable domain (other parts from reference TRBV7-8 and TRBJ1-4): GAGVSQSPRYKVAKRGQDVALRCDPISGHVSLFWYQQALGQGPEFLTYFQNEAQLDKSGLPSDRFFAERPEGSVSTLKIQRTQQEDSAVYLCASSQDSINEKLFFGSGTQLSVL.

V is TRBV7-2 and J is TRBJ2-7; 8 nucleotides agree with TRBD2. V lost 2 bases and J lost 4; bases outside the gene matches: 10. The length of the CDR3 is 16 residues. Germline CDR1 is SGHTA and CDR2 is FQGNSA. The CDR3 region has the DNA TGTGCCAGCAGCTTATCTCCGGCGGGAGGCACTTACGAGCAGTACTTC. Its translation: CASSLSPAGGTYEQYF.

The sample holds a few counts of this clone. V is TRBV9 and J is TRBJ2-3, with D perhaps TRBD2 (6 bases). V lost 0 bases, J lost 6 bases, and 8 bases lay in between. This CDR3 has 13 residues. Germline V CDR1 and CDR2: SGDLS, YYNGEE. CDR3 protein: CASSVGGEDTQYF. DNA for the CDR3: TGTGCCAGCAGCGTAGGCGGGGAGGATACGCAGTATTTT.

With regard to this clone: Other nucleotide sequences from this sample produce the same CDR3. The J gene is TRBJ2-7, the V gene TRBV5-1; D possibly corresponds to TRBD2 (5 bases). Germline V gene data show CDR1 as SGHRS and CDR2 as YFSETQ. The CDR3 is made up of 13 amino acids. V was clipped by 0 bases and J by 3 bases, with 7 bases between them. The CDR3 reads CASSLDGGYEQYF. CDR3 DNA sequence: TGCGCCAGCAGCTTGGACGGAGGCTACGAGCAGTACTTC.